Sequencing of this T cell receptor beta chain was carried out in a study of blood T cell repertoires in COVID-19. On the study more broadly: Italy, Spain and the United States were the sources of the convalescent and acute COVID-19 samples. T cells, B-cell-depleted T cells, or PBMCs supplied cDNA or gDNA.

Seattle patients were enrolled during active infection and followed longitudinally. Some clones are missing from TCRdb's copy, which holds only in-frame ones; the method was immunoSEQ multiplex PCR. This table has about 120,000 clones, roughly 89% appearing once. This TCR came from an older woman with COVID-19, enrolled during active disease. Sequencing input: peripheral blood.

CDR3 nucleotide sequence: TGCGCCAGCAGCGACAGGGTCGGTGAAAAACTGTTTTTT. Its protein product is CASSDRVGEKLFF. The V and J genes are TRBV4-3 and TRBJ1-4; 7 positions agree with TRBD1. With V trimmed by 5 bases and J by 7 bases, 4 bases remained unmatched. This CDR3 comprises 13 residues. Germline values: CDR1 LGHNA, CDR2 YSLEER.